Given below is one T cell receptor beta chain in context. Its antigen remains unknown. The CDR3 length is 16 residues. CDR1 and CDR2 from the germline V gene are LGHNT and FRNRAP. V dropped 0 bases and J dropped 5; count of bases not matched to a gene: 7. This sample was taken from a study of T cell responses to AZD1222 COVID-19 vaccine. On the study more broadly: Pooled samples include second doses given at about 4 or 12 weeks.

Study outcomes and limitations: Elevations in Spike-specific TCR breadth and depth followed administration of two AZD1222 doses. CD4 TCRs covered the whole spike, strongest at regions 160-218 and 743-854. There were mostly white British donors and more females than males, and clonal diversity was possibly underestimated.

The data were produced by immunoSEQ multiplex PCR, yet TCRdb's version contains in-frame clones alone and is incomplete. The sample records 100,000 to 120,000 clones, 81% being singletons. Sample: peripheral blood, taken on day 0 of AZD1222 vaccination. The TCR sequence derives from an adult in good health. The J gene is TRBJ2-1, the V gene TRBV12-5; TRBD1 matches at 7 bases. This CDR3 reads CASGLVTRQGDNEQFF. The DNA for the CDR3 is TGTGCTAGTGGTTTGGTCACACGACAGGGAGACAATGAGCAGTTCTTC.